The 4 T cell receptor beta chains below were found in one sample sequenced in a study of blood T cell repertoires in COVID-19. Libraries were prepared by immunoSEQ multiplex PCR; TCRdb keeps only in-frame clonotypes and omits some of them. The sample lists tens of thousands of clones; around 83% were seen once. Sequencing used peripheral blood. Source of these receptors: a man aged 50 to 59 with active COVID-19.

The gene calls are TRBV4-2 and TRBJ1-6; D is ambiguous. The germline CDR1 and CDR2 sequences are LGHNA and YNFKEQ. V lost 7 bases and J 7 bases, leaving 14 bases between the germline ends. The CDR3 spans 14 residues. The CDR3: CASTASSKNSPLHF. For the CDR3, the DNA is TGTGCCAGCACGGCTTCCTCGAAAAATTCACCCCTCCACTTT.

V is TRBV18 and J is TRBJ1-1; tentatively, D is TRBD1 (5 bases). The germline V gene encodes CDR1 KGHSH and CDR2 LQKENI. The CDR3 is made up of 14 amino acids. V lost 2 bases and J lost 4, with 11 bases in between. The CDR3 sequence is CASSPSREGTEAFF. CDR3 DNA sequence: TGTGCCAGCTCACCAAGCAGGGAGGGCACTGAAGCTTTCTTT.

Remarks on this clone: Other nucleotide sequences from this sample produce the same CDR3. The chain employs TRBV4-1 and TRBJ2-5; perhaps TRBD2 as D (6 bases). The V gene lost 2 bases and the J gene lost 5 bases, with 9 bases spanning the gap. This CDR3 spans 13 amino acids. Germline assignment: CDR1 MGHRA and CDR2 YSYEKL. CDR3 loop: CASSQFGGETQYF. The CDR3 nucleotides read TGCGCCAGCAGCCAATTCGGAGGGGAGACCCAGTACTTC.

The chain has TRBV10-3 and TRBJ2-7; TRBD1 agrees at 9 bases. V gave up 6 bases and J gave up 7 bases; unmatched junction bases: 10. The CDR3 sequence is 14 residues long. Looked up from germline, CDR1 is ENHRY and CDR2 is SYGVKD. The CDR3 reads CAIRAPGQGREQYF. The CDR3 DNA reads TGTGCCATCAGGGCTCCGGGACAGGGTCGGGAGCAGTACTTC.